A selection of T cell receptor beta chains follows, all from one sample in a study of Graves' ophthalmopathy and Graves' hyperthyroidism. A single record per CDR3 protein comes from TCRdb applying MiXCR to the multiplex PCR reads. The sample lists approximately 540,000 distinct CDR3 sequences, approximately 37% occurring once. Sample: peripheral blood or thyroid tissue (not recorded which). Receptors originate from an adult man with Graves' hyperthyroidism. Each CDR3 is given with its conserved first and last residue. The D gene is left open where the match is weak. The size entry is marked missing in some rows and otherwise reads once, few, many or a size class.

cdr3_nt cdr3_aa clone_size d_call j_call v_call
TGTGCCAGCAGCCCGCGCCCAGGACAGACCCACGAGCAGTACTTC CASSPRPGQTHEQYF - - TRBJ2-7 TRBV11-2
TGCAGTGCTAGACAGGGTTCCAACTATGGCTACACCTTC CSARQGSNYGYTF many - TRBJ1-2 TRBV20-1
TGTGCCATCAAAGAAAGCCTAGCGGGGCGGGACGAGCAGTACTTC CAIKESLAGRDEQYF many TRBD2 TRBJ2-7 TRBV10-3
TGTGCCAGCAGTCTCCAGGGTATTGGGCAGGAGACCCAGTACTTC CASSLQGIGQETQYF many - TRBJ2-5 TRBV3-1
TGTGCCAGCAGTCCAGGGATTTTTAGTGAAAAACTGTTTTTT CASSPGIFSEKLFF - - TRBJ1-4 TRBV12-3/TRBV12-4
TGTGCCAGCACTCGTTCCTCTGGGACCAACGTCCTGACTTTC CASTRSSGTNVLTF - - TRBJ2-6 TRBV2
TGTGCCATCAGTGAGTCCGATGAGCAGTTCTCTGGAAACACCATATATTTT CAISESDEQFSGNTIYF - - TRBJ1-3 TRBV10-3
TGTGCCAGCAGCTTAGGTGATCTCACGGAGACCCAGTACTTC CASSLGDLTETQYF many - TRBJ2-5 TRBV7-9
TGTGCCAGTAGTATGATCGGGGACAGAAATTCACCCCTCCACTTT CASSMIGDRNSPLHF few TRBD1 TRBJ1-6 TRBV19
TGTGCCAGCCAGGGGCAGGACAGGGACACCGGGGAGCTGTTTTTT CASQGQDRDTGELFF many TRBD1 TRBJ2-2 TRBV2
TGTGCCAGCAGCTTAGCGGCGGGACTAGCGGGAGAGACCCAGTACTTC CASSLAAGLAGETQYF - TRBD2 TRBJ2-5 TRBV7-9
TGCAGCGTTGGATACGGGACAGGGACCGATGGCTACACCTTC CSVGYGTGTDGYTF - TRBD1 TRBJ1-2 TRBV29-1
TGTGCCAGCAGGGAAACCGGGACTAGCGGTCAAGAGACCCAGTACTTC CASRETGTSGQETQYF many TRBD2 TRBJ2-5 TRBV12-3/TRBV12-4
TGTGCCAGCAGTGTACGGGTACAAGAGACCCAGTACTTC CASSVRVQETQYF - - TRBJ2-5 TRBV28
TGTGCCACCAGCAGAGTTTCGGGACAGGGATACTATGGCTACACCTTC CATSRVSGQGYYGYTF - TRBD1 TRBJ1-2 TRBV15
TGCGCCAGCAGCCAAGATGGCGCGGGGGGGGAGACCCAGTACTTC CASSQDGAGGETQYF - TRBD2 TRBJ2-5 TRBV7-3
TGCAGCGTTGAACTCCTAGCGGGGACGGGTGAGCAGTTCTTC CSVELLAGTGEQFF few TRBD2 TRBJ2-1 TRBV29-1
TGTGCCAGCAGCCGAGAACGCTCCTACGAGCAGTACTTC CASSRERSYEQYF many - TRBJ2-7 TRBV11-2
TGTGCCAGCAGTTGGACTAGCGGCTCCTACGAGCAGTCCTTC CASSWTSGSYEQSF - TRBD2 TRBJ2-7 TRBV12-3/TRBV12-4